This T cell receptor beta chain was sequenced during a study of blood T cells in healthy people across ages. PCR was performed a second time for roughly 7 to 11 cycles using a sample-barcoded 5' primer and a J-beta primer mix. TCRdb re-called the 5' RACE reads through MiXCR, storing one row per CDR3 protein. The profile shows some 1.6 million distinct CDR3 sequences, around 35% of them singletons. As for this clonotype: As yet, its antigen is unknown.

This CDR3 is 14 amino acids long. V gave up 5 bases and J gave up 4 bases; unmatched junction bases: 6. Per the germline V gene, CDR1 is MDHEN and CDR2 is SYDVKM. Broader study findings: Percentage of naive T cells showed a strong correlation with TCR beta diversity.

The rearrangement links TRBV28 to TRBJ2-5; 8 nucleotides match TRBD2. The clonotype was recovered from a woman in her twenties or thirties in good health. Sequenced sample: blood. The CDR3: CASSPGGGPETQYF. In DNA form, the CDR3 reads TGTGCCAGCAGTCCCGGCGGGGGGCCAGAGACCCAGTACTTC. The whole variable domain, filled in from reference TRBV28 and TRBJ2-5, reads DVKVTQSSRYLVKRTGEKVFLECVQDMDHENMFWYRQDPGLGLRLIYFSYDVKMKEKGDIPEGYSVSREKKERFSLILESASTNQTSMYLCASSPGGGPETQYFGPGTRLLVL.